These 5 T cell receptor beta chains were all obtained from the same sample, sequenced in a study of blood T cell repertoires in COVID-19. Method: immunoSEQ multiplex PCR; TCRdb's copy keeps in-frame clones and lacks some. Found here are 150,000 to 200,000 clones, around 73% of them singletons; the top ten hold approximately 15%. The source material was PBMCs or T cells enriched from blood (not recorded which). These receptors were collected from a woman aged 45-65 years who had recovered from COVID-19.

Notes on this clone: This may arise from a read error, as a much more abundant clone is one base away. The rearrangement uses TRBV11-2 and TRBJ2-7; possibly TRBD2 for D (5 bases). CDR3 length: 12 residues. With 0 bases removed from V and 6 bases from J, the gap between germline ends came to 6 bases. The germline V gene encodes CDR1 SGHAT and CDR2 FQNNGV. In DNA, the CDR3 is TGTGCCAGCAGCTTAGAGGGGAGCGAGCAGTACTTC. This gives the protein CASSLEGSEQYF.

The rearrangement links TRBV30 to TRBJ1-6; D gene unclear. The CDR3 length is 14 residues. Trimming pared 5 bases from V and 9 bases from J, leaving 17 bases between. Germline V gene data show CDR1 as GTSNPN and CDR2 as SVGIG (reference sequence). DNA for the CDR3: TGTGCCTGGGCTAGCGAGGTGTCGCGTTCACCCCTCCACTTT. This encodes CAWASEVSRSPLHF.

This clone was detected only a few times. J is TRBJ2-1 and V is TRBV28, with 7 nucleotides matching TRBD2. Germline lookup yields CDR1 MDHEN and CDR2 SYDVKM. The J segment lost 3 bases and the V segment lost 3 bases, leaving 5 bases of the junction unmatched. This CDR3 has 15 amino acids. The CDR3 coding sequence is TGTGCCAGCAGTTTGGTGGGGACTATCTACAATGAGCAGTTCTTC. Protein sequence: CASSLVGTIYNEQFF.

The rearrangement links TRBV18 to TRBJ2-3; weak D call: TRBD2 (6 bases). The germline CDR1 and CDR2 sequences are KGHSH and LQKENI. This CDR3 contains 15 residues. Trimming left V 1 base short and J 3 bases short, with 11 bases between. Here the CDR3 DNA reads TGTGCCAGCTCACCACGGGGGGAGGTAACAGATACGCAGTATTTT. Translating gives CASSPRGEVTDTQYF.

The J gene is TRBJ1-1, the V gene TRBV27, with D perhaps TRBD1 (5 bases). The CDR3 extends over 13 amino acids. In germline, CDR1 is MNHEY, CDR2 SMNVEV (reference sequence). V gave up 5 bases and J gave up 7 bases, with 14 bases separating them. For the CDR3, the DNA is TGTGCCAGCAGTAGACAGCTAGGGAATGAAGCTTTCTTT. Its protein is CASSRQLGNEAFF.